Reported below is one TCR beta chain. Its antigen is unidentified. The junction differs from germline at one of its ends, possibly a read error. Only in-frame clones appear in the TCRdb table, and some are missing; sequencing was by immunoSEQ multiplex PCR. This table holds a few million clones, more than 85% found once. The sample comes from a study of shared clonotypes between healthy human individuals. Recent vaccinations or acute infections were absent in the healthy HIV-negative adult donors. Study conclusions and caveats: Only a few donors were included, so the genetic and exposure-history diversity represented was limited.

This CDR3 is 10 amino acids long. Germline V gene data show CDR1 as MNHNS and CDR2 as SASEGT. The chain is built from TRBV6-1 and TRBJ1-3; no reliable D call. The sample was naive CD4+ T cells from PBMCs. Subset meaning: CD45RA+ positively selected. The clonotype originates from a man in his late teens or twenties in good health. Some clones in this sample may be carry-over from other donors' samples. CDR3: CSFPGNTIYF. In DNA form, the CDR3 reads TGCTCATTCCCCGGAAACACCATATATTTT.